This T cell receptor (beta chain) stems from a study of cytomegalovirus exposure and HLA in healthy donors. Study summary: Across 350 to 500 genotyped donors, approximately 81% landed in the Caucasian-associated ancestry cluster.

13 Jbeta primers and 60 Vbeta primers were used for the PCR. The table came from immunoSEQ multiplex PCR; TCRdb's copy has only in-frame clones and leaves some out. The sample includes 150,000 to 200,000 clones, 70% to 80% seen only once; the top ten take 1.6%. With respect to this clone: Antigen: not known.

Study results and caveats: Earlier results showed most TCR beta V segments being productive about 90% or about 30% of the time. Three chains linked to CMV were shown in vitro to be specific for CMV antigens.

The CDR3 is 11 residues long. The V end lost 2 bases, the J end lost 7 bases, and 4 bases lay between the germline ends. Germline CDR1 is SGHDT and CDR2 is YYEEEE. The clonotype comes from a woman between 45 and 60 years old in good health and CMV-seronegative. The sample consisted of PBMCs. The chain joins TRBV5-6 to TRBJ2-1; D remains ambiguous. DNA of the CDR3: TGTGCCAGCAGCTTATTAAATGAGCAGTTCTTC. It yields the protein CASSLLNEQFF.